This is a list of T cell receptor beta chains from one sample in a study. Using its own MiXCR run on the 5' RACE reads, TCRdb lists one record per CDR3 protein. The repertoire has under 65,000 distinct CDR3 sequences, more than 20% of them found once; the top ten carry roughly 3.2%. Sequenced: tumor-infiltrating Tregs sorted from the breast tumor. The origin of the receptors is a female donor with breast cancer. Both conserved end residues are part of each CDR3. A D gene is named only where the DNA matches it firmly. Size values are once, few and many counts, or a class for expanded clones, and some rows have none.

TRBV7-2	.	TRBJ2-7	.	CASGAGTKHYEQYF	TGTGCCAGCGGCGCGGGGACAAAACACTACGAGCAGTACTTC
TRBV10-3	.	TRBJ1-1	many	CAISESRGVGTEAFF	TGTGCCATCAGTGAGTCGAGGGGAGTCGGCACTGAAGCTTTCTTT
TRBV6-5	TRBD1	TRBJ1-1	few	CASSYEQGAPEAFF	TGTGCCAGCAGTTACGAACAGGGGGCCCCTGAAGCTTTCTTT
TRBV4-1	TRBD2	TRBJ2-2	.	CASSQAGGRTGELFF	TGCGCCAGCAGCCAAGCGGGAGGTCGAACCGGGGAGCTGTTTTTT
TRBV5-1	.	TRBJ2-4	many	CASSLGGAQNIQYF	TGCGCCAGCAGCTTGGGAGGGGCCCAAAACATTCAGTACTTC
TRBV12-3/TRBV12-4	.	TRBJ2-3	few	CASSFYRTNSDTQYF	TGTGCCAGCAGTTTTTATAGGACAAACTCAGATACGCAGTATTTT
TRBV7-6	TRBD1	TRBJ2-6	.	CASSLTGGVTGANVLTF	TGTGCCAGCAGCTTGACAGGGGGTGTTACTGGGGCCAACGTCCTGACTTTC
TRBV20-1	.	TRBJ2-5	many	CSASISRTFKETQYF	TGCAGTGCTAGTATTTCAAGGACCTTCAAAGAGACCCAGTACTTC
TRBV7-9	.	TRBJ1-2	many	CASSLDGTSTF	TGTGCCAGCAGCTTAGATGGTACCAGCACCTTC
TRBV6-1	.	TRBJ2-1	many	CASSNARASGTGTNNEQFF	TGTGCCAGCAGTAACGCCCGGGCTAGCGGGACAGGGACCAACAATGAGCAGTTCTTC
TRBV2	.	TRBJ2-7	.	CASSDFRVLTRTYEQYF	TGTGCCAGCAGTGACTTCAGAGTGCTAACTCGGACCTACGAGCAGTACTTC
TRBV10-3	TRBD1	TRBJ1-5	.	CAIREGARSYQPQHF	TGTGCCATCAGAGAGGGGGCGCGAAGCTATCAGCCCCAGCATTTT
TRBV10-2	TRBD1	TRBJ2-7	few	CASSDSNRGSEQYF	TGCGCCAGCAGTGATAGCAACAGGGGGAGCGAGCAGTACTTC
TRBV5-1	.	TRBJ2-6	many	CASSLVLRGTSGANVLTF	TGCGCCAGCAGCTTGGTACTTAGGGGAACCTCTGGGGCCAACGTCCTGACTTTC
TRBV7-9	.	TRBJ2-3	.	CASSPRTGTLDTQYF	TGTGCCAGCAGCCCCCGCACCGGTACCCTCGATACGCAGTATTTT
TRBV7-8	TRBD2	TRBJ2-5	.	CASSLLAGQETQYF	TGTGCCAGCAGCTTGCTAGCGGGGCAAGAGACCCAGTACTTC
TRBV5-4	.	TRBJ2-1	.	CASSLVGGRANEQFF	TGTGCCAGCAGCTTGGTGGGGGGCAGGGCAAATGAGCAGTTCTTC
TRBV12-3/TRBV12-4	.	TRBJ2-1	few	CASIRQTDNEQFF	TGTGCCAGCATAAGACAGACAGACAATGAGCAGTTCTTC
TRBV20-1	.	TRBJ1-4	.	CSARDWEGPNEKLFF	TGCAGTGCTAGAGATTGGGAGGGCCCTAATGAAAAACTGTTTTTT
TRBV4-1	TRBD1	TRBJ1-5	few	CASSLLPTGVQPQHF	TGCGCCAGCAGCCTACTCCCAACAGGGGTTCAGCCCCAGCATTTT
TRBV7-9	TRBD2	TRBJ2-3	few	CASPKAGGSSTDTQYF	TGTGCCAGCCCGAAGGCGGGGGGCTCCAGCACAGATACGCAGTATTTT
TRBV18	.	TRBJ1-1	.	CASSGQGLEAFF	TGTGCCAGCTCAGGCCAGGGTCTTGAAGCTTTCTTT
TRBV5-4	TRBD1	TRBJ1-3	.	CASSLGTRGQTLSGNTIYF	TGTGCCAGCAGCTTGGGCACCCGGGGACAGACGTTGTCTGGAAACACCATATATTTT
TRBV6-2/TRBV6-3	TRBD1	TRBJ2-5	.	CASSYGPGTANQETQYF	TGTGCCAGCAGTTACGGCCCCGGGACAGCTAACCAAGAGACCCAGTACTTC
TRBV25-1	.	TRBJ1-2	few	CASALPTNYGYTF	TGTGCCAGCGCCCTACCCACTAACTATGGCTACACCTTC
TRBV7-2	TRBD2	TRBJ2-5	few	CASSGREGETQYF	TGTGCCAGCTCAGGGAGGGAGGGAGAGACCCAGTACTTC
TRBV7-9	.	TRBJ2-1	medium-sized	CASSLSPNEQFF	TGTGCCAGCAGCTTAAGCCCCAATGAGCAGTTCTTC
TRBV5-1	TRBD1	TRBJ2-3	.	CASSLGQATRDTQYF	TGCGCCAGCAGCCTGGGACAGGCGACTAGGGATACGCAGTATTTT
TRBV30	.	TRBJ2-5	few	CACGTERLETQYF	TGTGCCTGTGGGACGGAGCGTTTAGAGACCCAGTACTTC
TRBV9	.	TRBJ1-1	few	CASSPGTVNQAFF	TGTGCCAGCAGCCCCGGGACGGTCAACCAAGCTTTCTTT
TRBV28	.	TRBJ1-1	.	CASGSLTEALF	TGTGCCAGCGGCTCCTTGACTGAAGCTCTCTTT
TRBV20-1	.	TRBJ1-2	few	CSAPTGLETNGYTF	TGCAGTGCGCCCACAGGGTTAGAGACGAATGGCTACACCTTC
TRBV2	TRBD1	TRBJ2-7	.	CASSQTGEQYF	TGTGCCAGCAGTCAGACAGGGGAGCAGTACTTC
TRBV3-1	.	TRBJ1-2	few	CASSQVWRGATSYGYTF	TGTGCCAGCAGCCAAGTATGGCGGGGGGCCACTTCCTATGGCTACACCTTC
TRBV6-5	TRBD2	TRBJ2-3	.	CASSLTGAGGADTQYF	TGTGCCAGCAGTCTCACCGGGGCGGGAGGAGCAGATACGCAGTATTTT
TRBV6-2/TRBV6-3	.	TRBJ2-2	.	CASGRGSLNTGELFF	TGTGCCAGCGGACGCGGATCCCTGAACACCGGGGAGCTGTTTTTT
TRBV29-1	.	TRBJ1-1	many	CSAADFGRMNTEAFF	TGCAGCGCAGCAGATTTCGGACGGATGAACACTGAAGCTTTCTTT
TRBV29-1	TRBD1	TRBJ1-1	many	CSVDKGQSNTEAFF	TGCAGCGTTGACAAGGGACAGTCGAACACTGAAGCTTTCTTT
TRBV5-1	.	TRBJ1-1	.	CASSLLSGDTEAFF	TGCGCCAGCAGCTTGTTGTCAGGGGACACTGAAGCTTTCTTT
TRBV6-2/TRBV6-3	.	TRBJ1-2	many	CASTHRQHKSNYGYTF	TGTGCCAGCACTCACCGACAGCACAAGTCTAACTATGGCTACACCTTC
TRBV20-1	.	TRBJ2-1	many	CSAPPRRVNEQFF	TGCAGTGCTCCCCCCCGGAGGGTGAATGAGCAGTTCTTC
TRBV7-8	.	TRBJ1-5	.	CASSLARTQGKVSSNQPQHF	TGTGCCAGCAGCTTAGCAAGGACTCAGGGAAAGGTATCTAGCAATCAGCCCCAGCATTTT
TRBV7-9	.	TRBJ2-7	.	CASSFGAAYEQYF	TGTGCCAGCAGTTTCGGGGCGGCCTACGAGCAGTACTTC
TRBV5-1	.	TRBJ2-7	.	CASSLSPGSSYEQYF	TGCGCCAGCAGCCTAAGTCCGGGCTCCTCCTACGAGCAGTACTTC
TRBV3-1	.	TRBJ1-5	few	CASSQGADQPQHF	TGTGCCAGCAGCCAAGGAGCAGATCAGCCCCAGCATTTT
TRBV5-1	.	TRBJ1-4	few	CASSGGVQTNEKLFF	TGCGCCAGCAGCGGAGGGGTGCAAACTAATGAAAAACTGTTTTTT
TRBV20-1	.	TRBJ1-6	.	CSAEVNADTLDSPLHF	TGCAGTGCGGAGGTGAACGCGGACACTTTGGATTCACCCCTCCACTTT